This is a list of T cell receptor beta chains from one sample in a study of cytomegalovirus exposure and HLA in healthy donors. The data were produced by immunoSEQ multiplex PCR, yet TCRdb's version contains in-frame clones alone and is incomplete. The sample gives 180,000 or so clones, 76% of which show up once; about 1.5% is in the top ten. Material for sequencing was PBMCs. The receptor source for this set is a man between 18 and 35 years old in good health and CMV-seronegative. The CDR3 runs from the conserved cysteine through the conserved F or W. D genes are given only for firm matches. Clone size is stated in some rows and not others, as once, few, many or a class when expanded.

V,D,length,size,J,CDR3,DNA
TRBV6-1,TRBD1,15,few,TRBJ2-2,CASSYRDSTTGELFF,TGTGCCAGCAGCTACCGGGACAGCACCACCGGGGAGCTGTTTTTT
TRBV4-1,-,16,-,TRBJ1-3,CASSPLTEDSGNTIYF,TGCGCCAGCAGCCCCCTAACTGAGGACTCTGGAAACACCATATATTTT
TRBV28,-,15,-,TRBJ1-2,CASTPYGGSYYGYTF,TGTGCCAGCACCCCATACGGAGGCTCATACTATGGCTACACCTTC
TRBV4-2,-,14,once,TRBJ2-2,CASSQDRSTGELFF,TGTGCCAGCAGCCAAGATCGGTCCACCGGGGAGCTGTTTTTT
TRBV2,-,15,-,TRBJ1-4,CASRARQATNEKLFF,TGTGCCAGCAGAGCGCGACAGGCAACTAATGAAAAACTGTTTTTT
TRBV19,-,16,-,TRBJ2-7,CASSPSQGRTTYEQYF,TGTGCCAGTAGTCCCTCACAGGGACGGACGACCTACGAGCAGTACTTC
TRBV28,-,15,-,TRBJ2-3,CASSLLARAWDTQYF,TGTGCCAGCAGTTTACTAGCGAGAGCTTGGGATACGCAGTATTTT
TRBV5-6,-,12,-,TRBJ1-1,CASSLGDTEAFF,TGTGCCAGCAGCCTCGGGGACACTGAAGCTTTCTTT
TRBV18,-,13,-,TRBJ2-7,CASSLTISYEQYF,TGTGCCAGCTCACTAACTATTTCCTACGAGCAGTACTTC
TRBV25-1,-,12,-,TRBJ2-7,CASSRRTAEQYF,TGTGCCAGCAGTAGGAGGACAGCCGAGCAGTACTTC
TRBV5-1,-,13,-,TRBJ1-1,CASSGGVPAEAFF,TGCGCCAGCAGCGGGGGGGTGCCCGCTGAAGCTTTCTTT
TRBV10-3,-,17,-,TRBJ2-4,CAISESYRVLAKNIQYF,TGTGCCATCAGTGAGTCCTACAGGGTACTAGCCAAAAACATTCAGTACTTC
TRBV29-1,TRBD1,13,-,TRBJ1-2,CSTSTGSGDGYTF,TGCAGCACCTCGACAGGGTCTGGAGATGGCTACACCTTC
TRBV29-1,TRBD2,14,-,TRBJ2-3,CSVVAAGGHDTQYF,TGCAGCGTTGTAGCAGCGGGGGGGCACGATACGCAGTATTTT
TRBV2,-,13,-,TRBJ1-5,CASSPVQGQPQHF,TGTGCCAGCAGTCCCGTACAGGGCCAGCCCCAGCATTTT
TRBV9,-,13,once,TRBJ1-3,CASSRDSGNTIYF,TGTGCCAGCAGCCGAGATTCTGGAAACACCATATATTTT
TRBV6-5,-,13,few,TRBJ1-1,CASTQGLNTEAFF,TGTGCCAGCACCCAGGGCTTGAACACTGAAGCTTTCTTT
TRBV7-8,TRBD1,15,few,TRBJ1-3,CASSLTTGAGNTIYF,TGTGCCAGCAGCTTAACGACAGGGGCTGGAAACACCATATATTTT
TRBV2,-,14,few,TRBJ2-7,CASSVTGDFYEQYF,TGTGCCAGCAGTGTGACAGGAGACTTCTACGAGCAGTACTTC
TRBV2,-,17,-,TRBJ2-6,CASSEASRVSGANVLTF,TGTGCCAGCAGTGAAGCGTCACGGGTCTCTGGGGCCAACGTCCTGACTTTC
TRBV30,-,12,once,TRBJ1-2,CAWSAPGGGYTF,TGTGCCTGGAGCGCGCCGGGCGGGGGCTACACCTTC
TRBV6-6,-,14,-,TRBJ2-2,CASTRGPLTGELFF,TGTGCCAGCACCAGAGGGCCCCTCACCGGGGAGCTGTTTTTT
TRBV18,TRBD1,14,few,TRBJ2-1,CASSPGTGGGEQFF,TGTGCCAGCTCACCTGGGACAGGGGGCGGCGAGCAGTTCTTC
TRBV11-2,-,14,-,TRBJ2-2,CASSSLQGTGELFF,TGTGCCAGCAGCTCTTTACAGGGAACCGGGGAGCTGTTTTTT
TRBV7-8,-,17,-,TRBJ1-1,CASSLTQRTVEGTEAFF,TGTGCCAGCAGCTTAACACAAAGGACAGTCGAGGGGACTGAAGCTTTCTTT
TRBV6-5,TRBD1,14,-,TRBJ2-5,CASSTGGIGETQYF,TGTGCCAGCAGTACAGGGGGTATTGGAGAGACCCAGTACTTC
TRBV5-1,-,13,once,TRBJ2-3,CASAQGYTDTQYF,TGCGCCAGCGCACAGGGCTACACAGATACGCAGTATTTT
TRBV16,-,14,-,TRBJ1-2,CASSQSAGKYGYTF,TGTGCCAGCAGCCAATCTGCAGGGAAGTATGGCTACACCTTC
TRBV14,-,13,few,TRBJ2-7,CASSQGEGDEQYF,TGTGCCAGCAGCCAAGGGGAAGGGGACGAGCAGTACTTC
TRBV19,TRBD1,14,-,TRBJ2-2,CASSITGDTGELFF,TGTGCCAGTAGTATTACAGGGGACACCGGGGAGCTGTTTTTT
TRBV4-1,-,16,-,TRBJ1-2,CASSQGGQGGDYGYTF,TGCGCCAGCAGCCAAGGGGGCCAGGGCGGGGACTATGGCTACACCTTC
TRBV7-9,TRBD2,14,-,TRBJ2-7,CASSKLAGAHEQYF,TGTGCCAGCAGCAAACTAGCGGGAGCCCACGAGCAGTACTTC
TRBV28,-,13,-,TRBJ1-4,CASRSTGIEKLFF,TGTGCCAGCAGGAGCACAGGGATTGAAAAACTGTTTTTT
TRBV9,TRBD1,17,-,TRBJ1-1,CASSVDPGQGIRIEAFF,TGTGCCAGCAGCGTAGACCCGGGACAGGGGATTCGCATTGAAGCTTTCTTT
TRBV29-1,-,13,-,TRBJ2-7,CSVEDSGGHEQYF,TGCAGCGTTGAAGACTCGGGGGGCCACGAGCAGTACTTC
TRBV6-6,-,14,-,TRBJ2-5,CASSPGGGRETQYF,TGTGCCAGCAGCCCGGGAGGGGGCCGGGAGACCCAGTACTTC
TRBV27,TRBD1,16,few,TRBJ1-6,CASSLRPGQGNSPLHF,TGTGCCAGCAGTTTAAGACCGGGACAGGGGAATTCACCCCTCCACTTT
TRBV28,TRBD1,14,-,TRBJ1-5,CASSSRTGGQPQHF,TGTGCCAGCAGTTCCCGGACAGGGGGACAGCCCCAGCATTTT
TRBV27,TRBD1,14,-,TRBJ1-2,CASRETGGSSGYTF,TGTGCCAGCAGAGAAACAGGGGGCTCGTCTGGCTACACCTTC
TRBV19,TRBD1,18,-,TRBJ1-2,CASSIKGAFDRTNYGYTF,TGTGCCAGTAGTATTAAGGGGGCGTTCGACCGGACTAACTATGGCTACACCTTC
TRBV11-3,TRBD2,14,-,TRBJ2-3,CASSRTSDSDTQYF,TGTGCCAGCAGCCGGACTAGCGACTCAGATACGCAGTATTTT
TRBV7-2,-,13,-,TRBJ2-7,CASSPRVSYEQYF,TGTGCCAGCAGCCCCCGGGTCTCCTACGAGCAGTACTTC
TRBV28,-,15,-,TRBJ1-6,CASSLGAAQNSPLHF,TGTGCCAGCAGTTTAGGGGCCGCCCAGAATTCACCCCTCCACTTT
TRBV6-1,TRBD2,18,-,TRBJ2-2,CASRETEGLAGDAGELFF,TGTGCCAGCAGAGAAACCGAGGGACTAGCGGGAGACGCCGGGGAGCTGTTTTTT
TRBV5-4,TRBD1,16,-,TRBJ2-2,CASSLLQGAGTGELFF,TGTGCCAGCAGCTTACTACAGGGGGCGGGGACCGGGGAGCTGTTTTTT